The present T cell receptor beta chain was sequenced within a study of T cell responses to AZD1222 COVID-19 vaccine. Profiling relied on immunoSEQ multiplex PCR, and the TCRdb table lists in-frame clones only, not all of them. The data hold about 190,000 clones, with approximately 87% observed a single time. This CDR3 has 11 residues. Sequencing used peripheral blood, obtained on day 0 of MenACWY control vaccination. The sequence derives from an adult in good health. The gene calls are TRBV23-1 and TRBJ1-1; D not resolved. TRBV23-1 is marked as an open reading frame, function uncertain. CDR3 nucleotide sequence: TGCGAAACCCAAGTACGCACTGAAGCTTTCTTT. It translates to CETQVRTEAFF.